This T cell receptor beta chain was captured in a study of T cells in Graves' hyperthyroidism and ophthalmopathy. Points from the study as a whole: Blood also contained most expanded thyroid clonotypes above 0.001.

Graves' hyperthyroidism is called stable when ophthalmopathy does not progress within 18 months. With a duration under 2 months, the hyperthyroidism was newly diagnosed in patients aged 18 to 65. Thyroid ultrasound and orbital computed tomography, with clinical symptoms and serum thyroxine and TRAb, informed diagnoses. This clonotype was found a few times. The antigen is not known. Amplification of TCR beta CDR3 regions was performed using RNA transcripts as template. An initial round of RT-PCR targeting the TCR CDR3 relied on the HTBI primer set. TCRdb reprocessed the multiplex PCR reads via MiXCR and lists one record per CDR3 protein. The sample comprises 450,000 to 700,000 distinct CDR3 sequences, just over 45% of which are singletons, and around 8% rests with the top ten. V shed 3 bases and J shed 7 bases, with 12 bases lying between them. In germline, CDR1 is LGHDT, CDR2 YNNKEL (reference sequence). The CDR3 sequence is 14 residues long.

This chain uses TRBV3-1 with TRBJ2-2; the D call may be TRBD1 or TRBD2 (5 bases each). The sequence derives from a young woman with Graves' hyperthyroidism. Material: peripheral blood or thyroid tissue (not recorded which). The CDR3 is CASSQTGLDGELFF. The CDR3 coding sequence is TGTGCCAGCAGCCAGACGGGGCTCGACGGGGAGCTGTTTTTT.